These 29 T cell receptor beta chains were all obtained from the same sample, sequenced in a study of beta chain features in type 1 diabetes. Expressed TCRB transcripts were sequenced after all isolated RNA was converted to cDNA. The repertoire was sequenced with immunoSEQ multiplex PCR; TCRdb's copy has only in-frame clones and lacks some. This sample has some 240,000 clones, with 9.5% to 13% found just once. The sequencing sample was made of central memory CD4+ T cells from blood. The receptor source for this set is a man between 18 and 35 years old in good health.

The rearrangement links TRBV9 to TRBJ1-2, with D possibly matching TRBD1 (5 bases). There are 14 residues in the CDR3. Per germline, CDR1 SGDLS and CDR2 YYNGEE. Between the trimmed V and J ends, which lost 4 bases and 2 bases, there was a span of 12 bases. CDR3 nucleotide sequence: TGTGCCAGCAGCCCCCGGGACCGCAACTATGGCTACACCTTC. Translating it yields CASSPRDRNYGYTF.

This chain uses TRBV9 with TRBJ2-3, with D maybe TRBD2 (5 bases). The CDR3 runs to 16 residues. From germline, CDR1 is SGDLS and CDR2 YYNGEE. The V gene lost 4 bases and the J gene lost 0 bases, with 15 bases spanning the gap. The CDR3, as DNA: TGTGCCAGCAGCCGTACCGTCGGGGAAAGCACAGATACGCAGTATTTT. Translated: CASSRTVGESTDTQYF.

V is TRBV7-2 and J is TRBJ1-5, with D perhaps matching TRBD1 (5 bases). From germline, CDR1 is SGHTA and CDR2 FQGNSA. This CDR3 contains 16 residues. V was trimmed by 2 bases and J by 1 base, leaving 12 bases between them. As DNA, the CDR3 is TGTGCCAGCAGCTTACGATCAGGGCAGAGCAATCAGCCCCAGCATTTT. Amino acid sequence: CASSLRSGQSNQPQHF.

The chain is built from TRBV29-1 and TRBJ2-5, with 8 bases fitting TRBD1. The CDR3 runs to 14 residues. The V gene's germline CDR1 is SQVTM and CDR2 ANQGSEA. J gave up 5 bases and V 6 bases, and 11 bases lay outside the gene matches. The CDR3 DNA is TGCAGCGTGACGAGGACAGGGCTGGGGGAGACCCAGTACTTC. It encodes CSVTRTGLGETQYF.

This sequence joins TRBV2 and TRBJ2-1, with TRBD2 as a possible D gene (6 bases). The germline CDR1 and CDR2 sequences are SNHLY and FYNNEI. Between the trimmed V and J ends, which lost 6 bases and 3 bases, there was a span of 12 bases. The CDR3 spans 14 residues. The CDR3 DNA reads as TGTGCCAGCAGGGCTCCGGGACTCTACAATGAGCAGTTCTTC. This codes for CASRAPGLYNEQFF. Combining the CDR3 with reference TRBV2 and TRBJ2-1 gives the whole variable domain EPEVTQTPSHQVTQMGQEVILRCVPISNHLYFYWYRQILGQKVEFLVSFYNNEISEKSEIFDDQFSVERPDGSNFTLKIRSTKLEDSAMYFCASRAPGLYNEQFFGPGTRLTVL.

This clone turned up a few times. The rearrangement joins TRBV7-8 to TRBJ1-2; D unclear. Trimming shortened V by 2 bases and J by 0 bases, and 10 bases separated the two germline ends. The CDR3 contains 15 residues. Germline V lookup: CDR1 SGHVS, CDR2 FQNEAQ. CDR3 amino acids: CASSLLLAANYGYTF. The CDR3 DNA is TGTGCCAGCAGCTTACTATTAGCAGCTAACTATGGCTACACCTTC.

The V gene is TRBV4-2, the J gene TRBJ2-1; D call uncertain. CDR3 length: 12 amino acids. Trimming left V 4 bases short and J 3 bases short, with 4 bases between. CDR1 is LGHNA and CDR2 is YNFKEQ in the germline V gene. The CDR3, as DNA: TGTGCCAGCAGCCGAGACTACAATGAGCAGTTCTTC. Translated, it gives CASSRDYNEQFF.

This clone was recorded many times. The rearrangement uses TRBV7-9 and TRBJ2-4, with TRBD1 matching 10 bases. The CDR3 length is 14 residues. Trimming cost V 5 bases and J 10 bases; bases outside gene matches: 8. CDR1 SEHNR and CDR2 FQNEAQ come from the germline V gene (reference sequence). As DNA, the CDR3 is TGTGCCAGCAGCCCAAGGACAGGGGGAAATATTCAGTACTTC. This sequence encodes CASSPRTGGNIQYF.

The chain recombines TRBV15 with TRBJ2-5; maybe TRBD2 (5 bases). Per the germline V gene, CDR1 is LNHNV and CDR2 is YYDKDF (reference sequence). V was clipped by 0 bases and J by 5 bases, with 16 bases between them. There are 16 residues in the CDR3. The CDR3, as DNA: TGTGCCACCAGCAGAGAGGGCCTAGCACCCAGGGAGACCCAGTACTTC. Protein: CATSREGLAPRETQYF.

The chain carries TRBV18 and TRBJ2-7; 10 bases agree with TRBD1. Germline V lookup: CDR1 KGHSH, CDR2 LQKENI. V shed 0 bases, J shed 3 bases, and the junction held 11 bases outside the gene matches. The CDR3 consists of 18 residues. The DNA of the CDR3 is TGTGCCAGCTCACCACCGGTTCGGACAGGGGGGGAAGACTACGAGCAGTACTTC. This codes for CASSPPVRTGGEDYEQYF.

This chain joins TRBV29-1 and TRBJ1-3; D is perhaps TRBD1 (5 bases). The V gene's germline CDR1 is SQVTM and CDR2 ANQGSEA. V lost 5 bases to trimming and J lost 4 bases, with 15 bases between them. The CDR3 runs 14 residues. The CDR3: CSVTGTFAGNTIYF. CDR3 bases: TGCAGCGTTACCGGGACTTTCGCGGGAAACACCATATATTTT.

There are a few counts of this clone. This chain joins TRBV7-9 and TRBJ1-2; maybe TRBD1 (5 bases). V lost 5 bases and J lost 6, with 10 bases in between. The CDR3 consists of 12 residues. Looked up from germline, CDR1 is SEHNR and CDR2 is FQNEAQ (reference sequence). CDR3: CASSLDRNGYTF. As DNA, the CDR3 is TGTGCCAGCAGCCTCGACAGAAATGGCTACACCTTC. Combining the CDR3 with reference TRBV7-9 and TRBJ1-2 gives the whole variable domain DTGVSQNPRHKITKRGQNVTFRCDPISEHNRLYWYRQTLGQGPEFLTYFQNEAQLEKSRLLSDRFSAERPKGSFSTLEIQRTEQGDSAMYLCASSLDRNGYTFGSGTRLTVV.

This clone has a count of ten or more. V is TRBV28 and J is TRBJ1-2; D uncertain. There are 13 residues in the CDR3. CDR1 is MDHEN and CDR2 is SYDVKM in the germline V gene. Trimming removed 4 bases from V and 10 bases from J, with 16 bases in between. As DNA, the CDR3 is TGTGCCAGCAGTTCATTGGGAGCTGGCACCTACACCTTC. This translates into CASSSLGAGTYTF.

This chain links TRBV30 with TRBJ1-3, with D possibly matching TRBD1 (5 bases). Trimming removed 2 bases at V and 0 bases at J, with 11 bases between. The CDR3 runs to 15 residues. Per the germline V gene, CDR1 is GTSNPN and CDR2 is SVGIG (reference sequence). The CDR3 is CAWSFGAYSGNTIYF. The DNA for the CDR3 is TGTGCCTGGAGTTTTGGGGCCTACTCTGGAAACACCATATATTTT.

This clone turned up a few times. CDR3 in DNA: TGTGCCAGCAGCCAAGTAGGGGAGGACACCGGGGAGCTGTTTTTT. Protein sequence: CASSQVGEDTGELFF. The chain carries TRBV14 and TRBJ2-2; maybe TRBD2 (6 bases). There are 15 residues in the CDR3. Germline loops: CDR1 SGHDN, CDR2 FVKESK. V was trimmed by 1 base and J by 3 bases, leaving 9 bases between them.

This clone was found a few times. The chain recombines TRBV9 with TRBJ2-7, with D unresolved. V was pared by 0 bases and J by 4 bases, with 8 bases between. The germline CDR1 and CDR2 sequences are SGDLS and YYNGEE. The CDR3 extends over 13 amino acids. The CDR3 nucleotides read TGTGCCAGCAGCGTAGCTCCTTCATACGAGCAGTACTTC. Translated: CASSVAPSYEQYF.

V gene TRBV5-1 combines with J gene TRBJ2-7; D is undetermined. Trimming shortened V by 1 base and J by 2 bases, and 7 bases separated the two germline ends. The germline gives CDR1 SGHRS, CDR2 YFSETQ. CDR3 length: 13 residues. CDR3 sequence (DNA): TGCGCCAGCAGCTTGCAGTCTCCCTACGAGCAGTACTTC. Translated: CASSLQSPYEQYF.

This clone appeared many times. V usage is TRBV5-4 and J usage is TRBJ2-7; 7 bases agree with TRBD2. Germline V lookup: CDR1 SGHNT, CDR2 YYREEE (reference sequence). This CDR3 is 15 amino acids long. With V trimmed by 0 bases and J by 5 bases, 8 bases remained unmatched. The chain's CDR3 is CASSLGGGRSHEQYF. CDR3 bases: TGTGCCAGCAGCTTGGGGGGCGGGAGATCCCACGAGCAGTACTTC.

This clone was counted only a few times. The rearrangement joins TRBV14 to TRBJ1-5, with 9 bases lining up with TRBD1. V lost 1 base to trimming and J lost 7 bases; unmatched junction nucleotides: 8. CDR3 length: 16 amino acids. In germline, CDR1 is SGHDN, CDR2 FVKESK. The CDR3 DNA reads as TGTGCCAGCAGCCAAGGGACAACAGGGGGCAGGCAGCCCCAGCATTTT. Amino acids: CASSQGTTGGRQPQHF.

This clone showed up just a few times. The rearrangement links TRBV9 to TRBJ2-1; TRBD1 matches at 7 bases. Germline-derived CDR1 and CDR2 are SGDLS and YYNGEE. The trim removed 0 bases at V and 10 bases at J, leaving 4 bases unmatched. The CDR3 runs 13 residues. The CDR3 is CASSVEEGGEQFF. CDR3 in DNA: TGTGCCAGCAGCGTAGAAGAAGGGGGCGAGCAGTTCTTC. The full variable domain, its missing parts supplied by reference TRBV9 and TRBJ2-1, is DSGVTQTPKHLITATGQRVTLRCSPRSGDLSVYWYQQSLDQGLQFLIQYYNGEERAKGNILERFSAQQFPDLHSELNLSSLELGDSALYFCASSVEEGGEQFFGPGTRLTVL.

The chain couples TRBV5-1 to TRBJ2-3, with TRBD2 as a possible D gene (5 bases). CDR3 size: 12 residues. V was shortened by 2 bases and J by 5 bases, with 6 bases between the two germline ends. Germline V CDR1 and CDR2: SGHRS, YFSETQ. This CDR3 is CASSFTRDTQYF. CDR3 in DNA: TGCGCCAGCAGCTTCACTAGAGATACGCAGTATTTT. The whole variable domain, remainder taken from reference TRBV5-1 and TRBJ2-3, is KAGVTQTPRYLIKTRGQQVTLSCSPISGHRSVSWYQQTPGQGLQFLFEYFSETQRNKGNFPGRFSGRQFSNSRSEMNVSTLELGDSALYLCASSFTRDTQYFGPGTRLTVL.

This clone was observed many times. The gene calls are TRBV6-5 and TRBJ1-1; a weak D match, TRBD1 (5 bases). The germline V gene encodes CDR1 MNHEY and CDR2 SVGAGI. Trimming removed 2 bases at V and 1 base at J, with 11 bases between. The CDR3 sequence is 15 residues long. The CDR3 protein is CASSYRRRANTEAFF. The DNA for the CDR3 is TGTGCCAGCAGTTACCGGCGCAGGGCGAACACTGAAGCTTTCTTT.

This clone was counted only a few times. For the CDR3, the DNA is TGTGCCACCGGGACCTGGGGTTACGAGCAGTACTTC. Its translation is CATGTWGYEQYF. This chain links TRBV5-6 with TRBJ2-7; perhaps D is TRBD1 or TRBD2 (5 bases each). CDR3 size: 12 residues. Germline CDR1 reads SGHDT; CDR2 reads YYEEEE. V was pared by 9 bases and J by 4 bases, with 14 bases between.

The J gene is TRBJ2-7, the V gene TRBV30; D unclear. Per the germline V gene, CDR1 is GTSNPN and CDR2 is SVGIG (reference sequence). The CDR3 sequence is 13 residues long. V was clipped by 2 bases and J by 7 bases, with 15 bases between them. The CDR3 is CAWSLRPGDEQYF. The CDR3 DNA is TGTGCCTGGAGTCTGCGGCCGGGTGATGAGCAGTACTTC. Combining the CDR3 with reference TRBV30 and TRBJ2-7 gives the whole variable domain SQTIHQWPATLVQPVGSPLSLECTVEGTSNPNLYWYRQAAGRGLQLLFYSVGIGQISSEVPQNLSASRPQDRQFILSSKKLLLSDSGFYLCAWSLRPGDEQYFGPGTRLTVT.

J is TRBJ2-3 and V is TRBV5-6; D uncertain. Trimming left V 1 base short and J 10 bases short, with 10 bases between. The length of the CDR3 is 12 residues. The V gene's germline CDR1 is SGHDT and CDR2 YYEEEE. In DNA, the CDR3 is TGTGCCAGCAGCTTGCTGGATAATGCGCAGTATTTT. It specifies CASSLLDNAQYF.

This clone was seen only a few times. The chain links TRBV6-5 to TRBJ1-1, with D possibly being TRBD1 (5 bases). The CDR3 loop spans 13 amino acids. V was cut by 7 bases and J by 8 bases, with 17 bases left in between. CDR1 is MNHEY and CDR2 is SVGAGI in the germline V gene. Written as DNA, the CDR3 is TGTGCCAGCACACCACAGCAGGGATACGAAGCTTTCTTT. It encodes CASTPQQGYEAFF.

The chain employs TRBV5-1 and TRBJ2-5, with D perhaps TRBD2 (7 bases). V dropped 4 bases and J dropped 3 bases, with 16 bases sitting between them. This CDR3 contains 15 residues. CDR1 SGHRS and CDR2 YFSETQ come from the germline V gene. Here the CDR3 reads CASSLGAGDEETQYF. CDR3 in DNA: TGCGCCAGCAGCCTGGGGGCGGGAGACGAAGAGACCCAGTACTTC.

The chain combines TRBV28 with TRBJ2-5; D possibly corresponds to TRBD2 (6 bases). Trimming left V 7 bases short and J 4 bases short, with 19 bases between. This CDR3 is 15 amino acids long. Germline assignment: CDR1 MDHEN and CDR2 SYDVKM. Here the CDR3 DNA reads TGTGCCAGCACCCCACACGGCGGGACGAGAGAGACCCAGTACTTC. Residues: CASTPHGGTRETQYF.

This clone has just a few counts. The chain recombines TRBV15 with TRBJ2-5; no firm D call. Trimming cost V 0 bases and J 5 bases, with 7 bases left between them. Germline V gives CDR1 LNHNV, CDR2 YYDKDF (reference sequence). The CDR3 has 13 residues. CDR3 nucleotide sequence: TGTGCCACCAGCAGAGATTTCAGGGAGACCCAGTACTTC. It yields the protein CATSRDFRETQYF.